The source of this T cell receptor (beta chain) is a study of a mutant IDH1 vaccine in newly diagnosed glioma. Study-wide background: Radiotherapy alone preceded vaccination by 4-6 weeks; alternatively, vaccination started with temozolomide cycles. Pretreatment consisted of radiotherapy, temozolomide, or both, with most receiving both. The study, taken as a whole, reports: Detectable vaccine-induced immune responses arose in around 93% of patients.

About this clone itself: Its antigen is currently unknown.

Sample time point: week 5, during vaccination. A 20-mer mutant IDH1 peptide at 300 ug was injected subcutaneously with topical imiquimod. Only in-frame clones appear in the TCRdb table, and some are missing; sequencing was by immunoSEQ multiplex PCR. The sample has tens of thousands of clones; 65% to 90% are singletons. In germline, CDR1 is MRHNA, CDR2 SNTAGT. The length of the CDR3 is 15 residues. The V end lost 5 bases, the J end lost 2 bases, and 15 bases lay between the germline ends. The material was PBMCs, obtained from a glioma patient whose treatment included an IDH1 peptide vaccine. The clonotype originates from a woman aged 18-30 years with glioma. Some clones in this sample may be carry-over from other donors' samples. The chain is built from TRBV6-4 and TRBJ1-2; possible D gene TRBD1, 5 bases. The CDR3 region has the DNA TGTGCCAGCAGTACTCTTACAGGAACCAACTATGGCTACACCTTC. Protein sequence: CASSTLTGTNYGYTF.